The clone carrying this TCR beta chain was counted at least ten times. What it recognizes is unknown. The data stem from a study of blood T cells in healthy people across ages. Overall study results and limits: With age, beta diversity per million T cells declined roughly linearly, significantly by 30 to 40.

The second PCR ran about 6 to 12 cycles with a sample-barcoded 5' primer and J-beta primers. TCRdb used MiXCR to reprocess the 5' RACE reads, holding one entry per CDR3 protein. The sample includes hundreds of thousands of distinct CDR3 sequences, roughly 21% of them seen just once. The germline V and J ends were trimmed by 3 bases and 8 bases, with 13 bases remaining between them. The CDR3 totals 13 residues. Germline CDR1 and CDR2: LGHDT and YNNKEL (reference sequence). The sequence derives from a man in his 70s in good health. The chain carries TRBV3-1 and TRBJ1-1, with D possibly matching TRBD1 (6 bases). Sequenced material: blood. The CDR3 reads CASSHAGTLEAFF. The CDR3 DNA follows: TGTGCCAGCAGCCATGCCGGGACATTAGAAGCTTTCTTT.